Sequencing of this TCR beta chain was carried out in a study of identical twins. This clonotype came up many times. Its matching antigen is unknown. TCRdb re-derived calls from the 5' RACE reads in MiXCR, one entry per CDR3 protein. The sample shows a few hundred thousand distinct CDR3 sequences, 9% of them seen only once. Broader study findings: Sharing of beta out-of-frame sequences by twins showed a weaker excess.

V was trimmed by 2 bases and J by 4 bases, leaving 15 bases between them. CDR3 length equals 15 residues. The germline CDR1 and CDR2 sequences are MNHEY and SVGAGI. The chain links TRBV6-5 to TRBJ2-7; D gene ambiguous. This receptor was identified in a woman in her forties or fifties in good health. The sequenced material came from naive T cells sorted from blood. The CDR3 bases are TGTGCCAGCAGTTACGAGAAGGGCAGGTGGTACGAGCAGTACTTC. Translated, it gives CASSYEKGRWYEQYF.